This T cell receptor beta chain was observed in a study of cytomegalovirus exposure and HLA in healthy donors (dated by TCRdb to about 2017). Regarding the research as a whole: According to an earlier analysis of around 600 of the donors, roughly 180 million T cells yielded some 110 million unique TCR beta sequences and approximately 280 Gb of sequence data. Around 320 gigabases of sequencing data and approximately 85 million unique TCR sequences were included in an early release covering several hundred HLA-typed donors. The genetic ancestry cluster associated with self-reported Caucasian donors included around four fifths of the approximately 430 genotyped donors. The study aimed to test whether signatures of past pathogen exposure could be identified by cataloging public T cell receptors. The T cell repertoires of 670 or so subjects were profiled by immunosequencing and related to cytomegalovirus serostatus. Along with the approximately 620-subject first cohort, a separate validation cohort of over a hundred different subjects was used. The study combined high-throughput TCR immunosequencing, statistical association of individual TCRs with disease status, and machine learning to predict cytomegalovirus infection status. To study patterns of TCR occurrence, a later analysis re-analyzed previously published TCR beta repertoires from just over 650 donors and added high-resolution HLA genotyping. The later analysis used no new phenotypic data to find candidate immune exposures, relying instead on TCR beta sequences and their occurrence across donors. To decide whether each TCR beta V gene segment behaved as functional or pseudogenic, an earlier analysis of some 580 of the donors relied on high-throughput TCR beta sequencing. Donor age, sex, ethnicity and CMV serostatus were compiled together with the repertoire data. Genome-wide SNP genotypes for about three fifths of the roughly 670 donors were used in a later genetic analysis, which treated that subset as a discovery cohort. All discovery cohort repertoires had been generated on a single sequencing platform. HLA typing included class I and class II loci at four-digit resolution. The number of typed donors differed by locus: about 629-630 for A, B, C, DRB1 and DQB1; approximately 520 for DQA1; roughly 600 for DPA1; and around 450 for DPB1. Because of strong linkage in the cohort, four to six DR-DQ haplotypes were treated as single units for association and clustering. Among approximately 370 genotyped donors of the cohort, an average of approximately 200,000 unique TCR beta nucleotide sequences was sequenced per donor, of which 15% to 20% were non-productive. What the study reported, not specific to this receptor: The only immune exposure information available for the cohort was CMV serostatus. Assigning TCR associations to individual alleles was difficult when HLA alleles, especially DR and DQ, strongly co-occurred. The authors suggested that the approach could potentially be extended to other disease states and immunological phenotypes. Cytomegalovirus status was reported to be diagnosed by the classifier with high specificity and sensitivity in both the original and validation cohorts. The sequencing pipeline was judged likely to have produced a cluster of highly shared sequence variants as a technical artifact. An association between a missense DCLRE1C variant and V-gene and J-gene trimming of TCR beta chains was found in a later genetic analysis and replicated in an independent cohort. Because counts were too low, about 15 rarely observed V segments, including chromosome 9 orphons, were left out of the earlier analysis of 587 of the donors. In a later analysis, most CMV-associated TCR beta chains were found to appear HLA-restricted, with HLA associations seemingly driven largely by CMV exposure. A further reported finding was that TCR beta sequences accurately predicted the HLA-A and HLA-B alleles for most subjects in the first cohort. Only TCR beta chains were sequenced in this cohort, and the absence of alpha or paired-chain data limited detectable features. While some public TCRs were present in many individuals, most TCR sequences turned up only very rarely across donors. In a later analysis, the rate of TCR association differed among HLA loci, with DRB1 alleles having the most associated TCRs and HLA-C alleles having the fewest. Because the 87-base-pair reads could not distinguish some IMGT-functional V segments, including TRBV6-2 and TRBV6-3, those segments were excluded. In a later analysis, 16,951 TCR beta sequences were associated with specific HLA alleles at a false discovery rate of 0.05. In the study, approximately 160 TCR beta chains were listed as associated with cytomegalovirus. Roughly uniform sequencing depth across donors was assumed in presence/absence analyses, although this assumption may not hold. Correlated functional status among segregating V segments might be attributable to linkage disequilibrium, but an unknown experimental factor could not be ruled out. Compared with equally common non-associated chains, HLA-associated TCR beta chains in a later analysis were more clonally expanded and had lower generation probabilities. Three of the identified cytomegalovirus-associated TCR beta chains were confirmed in vitro to be specific for cytomegalovirus antigens. Because HLA typing was missing for some donors at each locus, association tests included only the typed subset. Several of the top co-occurrence clusters appeared to be linked to parvovirus B19, influenza, CMV and Epstein-Barr virus, according to a later analysis. In an earlier analysis of 587 of the donors, most TCR beta V segments appeared in productive rearrangements about 87% or about 30% of the time, broadly matching IMGT annotations. According to a later genetic analysis, donors in an Asian-associated ancestry cluster had fewer N-insertions in productive TCRs than the roughly 670-donor mean.

For this clone: There is no known antigen for this receptor. Base quality data are lacking; no much larger clone is found one base away.

The library relied on the immunoSEQ multiplex PCR assay. For the multiplex PCR, a mixture combining 60 forward primers for TCR Vbeta segments and 13 reverse primers for TCR Jbeta segments was used. The CDR3 region of rearranged TCR beta genes was amplified from genomic DNA by a multiplex PCR assay. Amplified TCR beta libraries were sequenced as 87-base-pair reads on the Illumina HiSeq System. In the authors' own workflow: In a later analysis, about 80 million unique TCR beta chains were counted across the roughly 610 repertoires, and about 10 million of these chains were shared by at least two donors. Raw reads were error-corrected and collapsed into unique sequences by a nearest-neighbor algorithm in which closely related sequences were merged to remove PCR and sequencing errors. V, D and J gene segments were assigned by aligning CDR3 sequences to IMGT reference sequences. For a sequence to be retained, a match of at least six nucleotides was required to both a V gene segment and a J gene segment. Rearrangements were classified as productive when the CDR3 lacked stop codons and remained in frame with V and J, and all other rearrangements were classified as non-productive. CDR3 was defined according to IMGT convention as the region running from the second conserved V-encoded cysteine to the conserved J-encoded phenylalanine. The earlier analysis of fewer than 750 of the donors excluded sequences that lacked an unambiguous match to a single V gene segment. In an earlier analysis of several hundred of the donors, V segments were called functional above 56.7% productive rearrangements and were called segregating when the between-donor standard deviation exceeded 5%. To diagnose cytomegalovirus status from the catalog of TCR beta chain sequences, a statistical classification framework was built. A later analysis assigned V and J genes by comparing TCR nucleotide sequences with IMGT/GENE-DB human TR gene sequences. A later analysis assigned CDR3 sequences and most-parsimonious VDJ recombination scenarios with the TCRdist pipeline. In a later analysis, every TCR beta chain was defined by the combination of its CDR3 amino acid sequence and its V-gene family, and reads without a unique V-gene family were dropped. In a later analysis, 450 to 600 highly shared, low-generation-probability nucleotide sequences were removed to address suspected cross-contamination and a sequencing artifact. In a later analysis, a clonal expansion index for each public chain was calculated from normalized within-repertoire ranks of inferred template counts. A later analysis computed generation probabilities with a VDJ recombination model fitted to out-of-frame rearrangements, and checked the results against IGoR. In a later analysis, TCR-TCR, TCR-HLA and TCR-CMV co-occurrence was scored with hypergeometric tests, and a repertoire-size bias correction was applied to TCR pairs. A later analysis estimated false discovery rates by permuting HLA or CMV assignments 20 times. In a later analysis, co-occurring TCRs were grouped using DBSCAN, with TCRdist sequence similarity added in when clustering inside HLA-allele-positive subsets. For co-occurrence clustering, repertoires with fewer than 30,000 or more than 120,000 public chains were excluded, along with a handful of repertoires with anomalous nucleotide sharing. The immuneACCESS repertoire file appears here via TCRdb, limited to in-frame rearrangements. These files lack a portion of the clones; in checked studies, under half of the deficit traces to unresolved V genes, and the cause of the others is not known. V and J calls and clone size are as listed in that table; D and trimming were resolved from the DNA. Present in this sample are about 140,000 clones, around 75% of which were seen just once. Less than 1.5% of the sample lies in the top ten.

The cohort was made up of hundreds of healthy bone marrow donors. All cohort members were sampled while nominally healthy, although unrecorded immune exposures were likely present. The donor tested CMV seronegative, placing the donor among the roughly 340 seronegative members of the cohort. A peripheral blood sample was collected from each donor, and TCR beta sequencing was performed on peripheral blood mononuclear cells. The Qiagen DNeasy Blood Extraction Kit was used to extract genomic DNA from the blood cell samples. Trimming removed 0 bases from V and 3 bases from J, leaving 11 bases between the germline ends. The germline V gene encodes CDR1 MNHEY and CDR2 SVGAGI. The CDR3 runs 16 amino acids, cysteine and phenylalanine included. The sequence is cut down to CDR3 DNA, 48 bases in frame from base 1.

The specimen sequenced was PBMCs. This receptor chain uses TRBV6-5 and TRBJ1-4; TRBD1 is perhaps the D gene, given 5 matching bases. The clonotype originates from a female donor in good health and CMV-seronegative. The nucleotides are TGTGCCAGCAGTTACTCGGAGGGGTCGGCTAATGAAAAACTGTTTTTT. The resulting protein is CASSYSEGSANEKLFF.